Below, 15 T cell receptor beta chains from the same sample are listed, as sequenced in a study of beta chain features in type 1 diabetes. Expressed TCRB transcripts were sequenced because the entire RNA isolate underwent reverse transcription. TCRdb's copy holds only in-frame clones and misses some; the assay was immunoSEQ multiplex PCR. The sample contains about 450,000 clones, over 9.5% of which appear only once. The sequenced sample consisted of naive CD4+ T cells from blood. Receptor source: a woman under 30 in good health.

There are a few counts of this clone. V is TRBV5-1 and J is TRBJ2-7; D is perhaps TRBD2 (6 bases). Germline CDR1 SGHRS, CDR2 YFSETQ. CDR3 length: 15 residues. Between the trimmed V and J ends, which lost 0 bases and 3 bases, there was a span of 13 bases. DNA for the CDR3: TGCGCCAGCAGCTTGGCCTTCGGCGGGATCTACGAGCAGTACTTC. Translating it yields CASSLAFGGIYEQYF.

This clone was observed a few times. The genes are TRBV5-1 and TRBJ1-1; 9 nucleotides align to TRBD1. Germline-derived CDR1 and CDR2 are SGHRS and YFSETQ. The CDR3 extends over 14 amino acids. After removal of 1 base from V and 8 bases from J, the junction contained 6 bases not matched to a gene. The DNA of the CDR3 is TGCGCCAGCAGCTTGCCCCCAGGGACAGGGGAAGCTTTCTTT. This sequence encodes CASSLPPGTGEAFF.

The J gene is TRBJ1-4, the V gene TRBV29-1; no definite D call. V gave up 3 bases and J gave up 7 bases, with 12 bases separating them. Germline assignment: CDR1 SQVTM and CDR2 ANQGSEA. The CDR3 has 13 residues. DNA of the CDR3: TGCAGCGTTGAGGGGAGGGAAGGTGAAAAACTGTTTTTT. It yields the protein CSVEGREGEKLFF.

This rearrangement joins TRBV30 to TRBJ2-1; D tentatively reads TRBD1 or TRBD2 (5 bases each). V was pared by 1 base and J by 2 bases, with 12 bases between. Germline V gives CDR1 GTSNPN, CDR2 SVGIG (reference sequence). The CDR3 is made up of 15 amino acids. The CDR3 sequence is CAWSGAGRAYNEQFF. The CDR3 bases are TGTGCCTGGAGTGGGGCGGGCAGGGCCTACAATGAGCAGTTCTTC.

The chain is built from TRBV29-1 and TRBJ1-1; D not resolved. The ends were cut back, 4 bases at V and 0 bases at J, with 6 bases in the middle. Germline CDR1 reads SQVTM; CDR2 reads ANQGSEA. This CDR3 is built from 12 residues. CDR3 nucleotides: TGCAGCGTTGGACAAGTGAACACTGAAGCTTTCTTT. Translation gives CSVGQVNTEAFF.

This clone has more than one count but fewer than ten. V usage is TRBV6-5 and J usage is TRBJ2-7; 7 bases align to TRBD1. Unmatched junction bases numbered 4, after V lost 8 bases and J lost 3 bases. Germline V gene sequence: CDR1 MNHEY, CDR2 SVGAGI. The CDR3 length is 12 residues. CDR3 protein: CASRDSRYEQYV. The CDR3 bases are TGTGCCAGCCGGGACAGTCGCTACGAGCAGTACGTC.

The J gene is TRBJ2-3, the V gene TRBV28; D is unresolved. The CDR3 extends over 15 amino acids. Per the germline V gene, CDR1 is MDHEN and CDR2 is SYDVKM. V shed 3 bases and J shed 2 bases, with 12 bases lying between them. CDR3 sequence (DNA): TGTGCCAGCAGTTTGTGGGGAACCTACACAGATACGCAGTATTTT. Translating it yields CASSLWGTYTDTQYF.

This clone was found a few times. The CDR3 region is CASWNGYEQYF. The DNA of the CDR3 is TGTGCCAGTTGGAATGGCTACGAGCAGTACTTC. The chain links TRBV19 to TRBJ2-7; D is undetermined. Germline V CDR1 and CDR2: LNHDA, SQIVND (reference sequence). The length of the CDR3 is 11 residues. Trimming took off 8 bases at V and 3 bases at J, with 8 bases between the two ends.

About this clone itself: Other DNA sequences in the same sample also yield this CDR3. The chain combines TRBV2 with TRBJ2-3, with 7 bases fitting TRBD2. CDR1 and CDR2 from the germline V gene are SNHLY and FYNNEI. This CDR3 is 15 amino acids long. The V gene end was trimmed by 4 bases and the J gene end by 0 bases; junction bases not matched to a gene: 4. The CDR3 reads CASSVQGLSTDTQYF. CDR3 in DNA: TGTGCCAGCAGTGTCCAGGGACTAAGCACAGATACGCAGTATTTT.

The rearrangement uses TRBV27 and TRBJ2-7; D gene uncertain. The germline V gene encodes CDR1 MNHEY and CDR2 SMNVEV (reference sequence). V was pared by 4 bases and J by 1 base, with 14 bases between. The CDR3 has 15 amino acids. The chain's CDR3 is CASSSLGSASYEQYF. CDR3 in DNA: TGTGCCAGCAGTTCACTTGGCTCTGCATCCTACGAGCAGTACTTC.

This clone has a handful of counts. CDR3 DNA: TGTGCCAGCAGCCCGAGGGGCAGGGCCACACCCCACGAGCAGTACTTC. Amino acids: CASSPRGRATPHEQYF. The V gene is TRBV7-9, the J gene TRBJ2-7; D tentatively reads TRBD1 or TRBD2 (5 bases each). The ends were cut back, 5 bases at V and 5 bases at J, with 22 bases in the middle. This CDR3 contains 16 residues. Germline V gives CDR1 SEHNR, CDR2 FQNEAQ (reference sequence).

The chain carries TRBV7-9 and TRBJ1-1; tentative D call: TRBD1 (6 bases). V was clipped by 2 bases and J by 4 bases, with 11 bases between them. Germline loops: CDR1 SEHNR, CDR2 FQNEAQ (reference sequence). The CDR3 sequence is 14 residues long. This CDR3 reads CASSLRGGSTEAFF. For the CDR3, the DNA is TGTGCCAGCAGCTTACGAGGGGGGAGCACTGAAGCTTTCTTT.

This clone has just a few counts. In DNA, the CDR3 is TGCGCCAGCCGGACTAGCGGGACACACAATGAGCAGTTCTTC. This codes for CASRTSGTHNEQFF. This chain joins TRBV10-2 and TRBJ2-1; 12 bases line up with TRBD2. J gave up 5 bases and V 8 bases, and 4 bases lay outside the gene matches. The CDR3 contains 14 residues. Germline V gives CDR1 WSHSY, CDR2 SAAADI.

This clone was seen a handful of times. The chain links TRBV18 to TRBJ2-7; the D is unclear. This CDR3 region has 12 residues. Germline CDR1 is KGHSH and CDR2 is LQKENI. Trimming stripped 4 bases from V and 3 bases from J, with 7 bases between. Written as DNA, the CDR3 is TGTGCCAGCTCACACCCGAACTACGAGCAGTACGTC. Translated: CASSHPNYEQYV.

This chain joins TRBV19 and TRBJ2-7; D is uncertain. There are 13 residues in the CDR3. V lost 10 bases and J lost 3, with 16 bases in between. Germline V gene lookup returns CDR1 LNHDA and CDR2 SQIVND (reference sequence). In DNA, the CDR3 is TGTGCCACGGGCCGTGGGTCGGGCTACGAGCAGTACTTC. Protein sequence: CATGRGSGYEQYF.